The next 21 T cell receptor beta chains were all read from a single sample in a study of blood T cells in healthy people across ages. A sample-barcoded 5' primer and a J-beta primer mix were used in a second PCR of roughly 7 to 11 cycles. MiXCR was run by TCRdb on the 5' RACE reads, yielding one entry per CDR3 protein. In the table there are 700,000 or so distinct CDR3 sequences, 20% to 25% of which are singletons. The specimen was blood. All receptors derive from a man between 65 and 80 years old in good health.

The chain recombines TRBV4-2 with TRBJ1-2, with D unclear. The CDR3 extends over 16 amino acids. Trimming shortened V by 0 bases and J by 5 bases, and 16 bases separated the two germline ends. In germline, CDR1 is LGHNA, CDR2 YNFKEQ. The CDR3 region is CASSQESGWRVYGYTF. The CDR3 bases are TGTGCCAGCAGCCAAGAATCCGGGTGGCGGGTATATGGCTACACCTTC.

This clonotype came up a few times. V is TRBV20-1 and J is TRBJ1-3; TRBD1 is a possible D gene (6 bases). The V gene lost 4 bases and the J gene lost 3 bases, with 16 bases spanning the gap. The germline CDR1 and CDR2 sequences are DFQATT and SNEGSKA (reference sequence). There are 15 residues in the CDR3. This CDR3 is CSAIRTGRGGNTIYF. For the CDR3, the DNA is TGCAGTGCTATCCGAACTGGCAGGGGTGGAAACACCATATATTTT.

The CDR3 reads CSARVNEQETQYF. The DNA of the CDR3 is TGCAGTGCTAGAGTGAACGAACAAGAGACCCAGTACTTC. The rearrangement uses TRBV20-1 and TRBJ2-1; D is undetermined. The J call may not be correct, given that the DNA end is closer to TRBJ2-5. CDR1 and CDR2 (germline): DFQATT, SNEGSKA (reference sequence). This CDR3 contains 13 residues.

This clonotype occurred a few times. The V call is TRBV7-6, the J call TRBJ2-3; D not certain. The ends were cut back, 2 bases at V and 0 bases at J, with 9 bases in the middle. Germline V gene data show CDR1 as SGHVS and CDR2 as FNYEAQ. The CDR3 runs to 15 residues. The CDR3, as DNA: TGTGCCAGCAGCTTAACACGCCAGAGCACAGATACGCAGTATTTT. Translating gives CASSLTRQSTDTQYF. Together with reference TRBV7-6 and TRBJ2-3, the CDR3 gives the full variable domain: GAGVSQSPRYKVTKRGQDVALRCDPISGHVSLYWYRQALGQGPEFLTYFNYEAQQDKSGLPNDRFSAERPEGSISTLTIQRTEQRDSAMYRCASSLTRQSTDTQYFGPGTRLTVL.

CDR3 nucleotides: TGTGCCAGCAGCTTTTCAGGGGGCATAGATAACTATGGCTACACCTTC. Its protein is CASSFSGGIDNYGYTF. The J gene is TRBJ1-2, the V gene TRBV7-2; 8 positions agree with TRBD1. The germline CDR1 and CDR2 sequences are SGHTA and FQGNSA. J lost 1 base, V lost 3 bases, and 7 bases had no gene match. The CDR3 consists of 16 residues.

In this sample, this clonotype turned up a few times. The genes are TRBV13 and TRBJ2-3; 7 nucleotides agree with TRBD2. This CDR3 contains 15 residues. The germline gives CDR1 PRHDT, CDR2 FYEKMQ (reference sequence). V shed 4 bases, J shed 2 bases, and the junction held 6 bases outside the gene matches. This CDR3 reads CASSSWGLYTDTQYF. Here the CDR3 DNA reads TGTGCCAGCAGCTCCTGGGGACTATACACAGATACGCAGTATTTT.

The chain carries TRBV20-1 and TRBJ2-5; 8 bases align to TRBD2. The germline CDR1 and CDR2 sequences are DFQATT and SNEGSKA (reference sequence). With V trimmed by 6 bases and J by 0 bases, 6 bases remained unmatched. The CDR3 runs to 14 residues. CDR3 sequence (DNA): TGCAGTGCCTCTAGCGGGCTGTACCAAGAGACCCAGTACTTC. Translating it yields CSASSGLYQETQYF.

The chain couples TRBV11-3 to TRBJ1-2; no reliable D call. The CDR3 has 15 residues. The V and J ends lost 1 base and 8 bases respectively, with 17 bases between them. Germline CDR1 SGHNT, CDR2 YENEEA. CDR3 DNA sequence: TGTGCCAGCAGCTTAGGGAGCAGGTGGATGTACGGCTACACCTTC. Translation: CASSLGSRWMYGYTF.

The V and J genes are TRBV9 and TRBJ2-5; no clear D gene. Trimming pared 4 bases from V and 3 bases from J, leaving 7 bases between. In germline, CDR1 is SGDLS, CDR2 YYNGEE. This CDR3 is built from 12 residues. The CDR3 bases are TGTGCCAGCAGCCCCCATAAAGAGACCCAGTACTTC. Amino acid sequence: CASSPHKETQYF.

This clonotype was counted only a few times. The chain combines TRBV5-1 with TRBJ1-4; 7 nucleotides align to TRBD1. The CDR3 runs 15 residues. Germline V gives CDR1 SGHRS, CDR2 YFSETQ. The junction had 9 bases not matched to a gene; V was cut back by 5 bases and J by 5 bases. This CDR3 reads CASRSEGAINEKLFF. DNA of the CDR3: TGCGCCAGCAGATCGGAGGGGGCCATCAATGAAAAACTGTTTTTT.

The chain couples TRBV5-1 to TRBJ2-5; tentative D call: TRBD1 (6 bases). V lost 8 bases and J lost 3, with 14 bases in between. Germline CDR1 SGHRS, CDR2 YFSETQ. The CDR3 consists of 13 residues. The CDR3 protein is CASLDRPKETQYF. As DNA, the CDR3 is TGCGCCAGTCTGGACAGACCCAAAGAGACCCAGTACTTC.

This clonotype showed up just a few times. This CDR3 is CASSSSLAATQQGHEQYF. For the CDR3, the DNA is TGTGCCAGCAGCTCCTCACTAGCGGCCACCCAGCAGGGCCACGAGCAGTACTTC. The chain uses TRBV2 and TRBJ2-7; 8 bases agree with TRBD2. This CDR3 has 18 amino acids. The germline V gene encodes CDR1 SNHLY and CDR2 FYNNEI. Trimming at V came to 6 bases and at J to 5 bases, leaving 21 bases not matched to a gene.

This clonotype was seen ten or more times. The chain combines TRBV7-8 with TRBJ2-2, with D possibly matching TRBD1 (5 bases). Germline loops: CDR1 SGHVS, CDR2 FQNEAQ. This CDR3 is built from 15 residues. V was shortened by 5 bases and J by 1 base, with 11 bases between the two germline ends. CDR3 sequence (DNA): TGTGCCAGCAGCCCCACTGGACAGAACACCGGGGAGCTGTTTTTT. This translates into CASSPTGQNTGELFF.

CDR3 protein: CASSPLGHNEQFF. In nucleotides, the CDR3 is TGTGCCAGCAGTCCACTAGGGCACAATGAGCAGTTCTTC. J is TRBJ2-1 and V is TRBV14; TRBD2 is a possible D gene (5 bases). Trimming took 6 bases from V and 5 from J, leaving 11 bases between them. This CDR3 region has 13 residues. Germline CDR1 SGHDN, CDR2 FVKESK. The entire variable domain, with the rest obtained from reference TRBV14 and TRBJ2-1, is as follows: EAGVTQFPSHSVIEKGQTVTLRCDPISGHDNLYWYRRVMGKEIKFLLHFVKESKQDESGMPNNRFLAERTGGTYSTLKVQPAELEDSGVYFCASSPLGHNEQFFGPGTRLTVL.

This clonotype was picked up a small number of times. The chain is built from TRBV12-3 or TRBV12-4 and TRBJ2-7; 10 bases line up with TRBD1. This CDR3 is built from 14 residues. After removal of 5 bases from V and 4 bases from J, the junction contained 5 bases not matched to a gene. The CDR3 is CASSGDRGKYEQYF. The CDR3 region has the DNA TGTGCCAGCAGTGGGGACAGGGGAAAGTACGAGCAGTACTTC.

In its sample, this clonotype was seen a few times. V usage is TRBV25-1 and J usage is TRBJ1-1, with TRBD1 as a possible D gene (5 bases). CDR1 and CDR2 (germline): MGHDK, SYGVNS. Trimming took off 8 bases at V and 5 bases at J, with 12 bases between the two ends. This CDR3 is built from 12 residues. CDR3: CASHNGGTEAFF. Here the CDR3 DNA reads TGTGCCAGCCACAATGGGGGGACTGAAGCTTTCTTT.

This clonotype has just a few counts. The genes are TRBV7-2 and TRBJ2-3; D perhaps matches TRBD2 (5 bases). The CDR3 has 13 residues. Germline CDR1 is SGHTA and CDR2 is FQGNSA. Trimming took off 5 bases at V and 4 bases at J, with 10 bases between the two ends. CDR3 nucleotide sequence: TGTGCCAGCAGCCTAAGAGCGGCAGATACGCAGTATTTT. It encodes CASSLRAADTQYF.

This clonotype was recorded a few times. The rearrangement joins TRBV15 to TRBJ1-4, with TRBD1 matching over 10 bases. Trimming removed 2 bases from V and 3 bases from J; junction bases left unmatched: 6. The germline gives CDR1 LNHNV, CDR2 YYDKDF (reference sequence). CDR3 size: 17 residues. The CDR3 DNA follows: TGTGCCACCAGCAGAAAGGACAGGGGGTTTGCTAATGAAAAACTGTTTTTT. It codes for CATSRKDRGFANEKLFF.

This clonotype was counted a few times. This sequence joins TRBV4-2 and TRBJ1-3; D call uncertain. The CDR3 extends over 16 amino acids. V was pared by 0 bases and J by 7 bases, with 16 bases between. CDR1 and CDR2 from the germline V gene are LGHNA and YNFKEQ. CDR3 sequence reads: CASSQEARPLGNTIYF. CDR3 nucleotide sequence: TGTGCCAGCAGCCAAGAGGCCAGACCACTTGGGAACACCATATATTTT.

This clonotype was detected only a few times. The CDR3 sequence: CAISESNSGANVLTF. In nucleotides, the CDR3 is TGTGCCATCAGTGAGTCGAACTCTGGGGCCAACGTCCTGACTTTC. The chain carries TRBV10-3 and TRBJ2-6; D not certain. V shed 0 bases and J shed 0 bases, with 3 bases lying between them. The CDR3 consists of 15 residues. CDR1 and CDR2 from the germline V gene are ENHRY and SYGVKD.

J is TRBJ1-4 and V is TRBV12-3 or TRBV12-4; TRBD1 agrees at 8 bases. The J segment lost 10 bases and the V segment lost 6 bases, leaving 13 bases of the junction unmatched. CDR3 length equals 15 residues. This CDR3 is CASSPRGQEIGKLFF. CDR3 in DNA: TGTGCCAGCAGCCCCCGGGGACAGGAGATCGGAAAACTGTTTTTT.